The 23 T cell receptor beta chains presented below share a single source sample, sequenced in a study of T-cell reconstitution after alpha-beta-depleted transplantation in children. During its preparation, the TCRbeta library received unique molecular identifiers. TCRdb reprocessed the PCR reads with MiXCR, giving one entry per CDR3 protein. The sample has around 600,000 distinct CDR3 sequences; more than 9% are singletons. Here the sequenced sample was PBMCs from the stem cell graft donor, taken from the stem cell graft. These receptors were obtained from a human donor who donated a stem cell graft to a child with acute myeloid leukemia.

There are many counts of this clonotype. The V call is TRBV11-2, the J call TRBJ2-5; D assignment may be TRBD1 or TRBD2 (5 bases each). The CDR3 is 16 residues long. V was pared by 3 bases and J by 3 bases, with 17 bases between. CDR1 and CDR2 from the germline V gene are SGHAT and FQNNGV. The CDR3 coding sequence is TGTGCCAGCAGCTTCTCGCTTGAGGGGAGAAAAGAGACCCAGTACTTC. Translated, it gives CASSFSLEGRKETQYF. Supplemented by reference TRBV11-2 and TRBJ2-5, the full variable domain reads EAGVAQSPRYKIIEKRQSVAFWCNPISGHATLYWYQQILGQGPKLLIQFQNNGVVDDSQLPKDRFSAERLKGVDSTLKIQPAKLEDSAVYLCASSFSLEGRKETQYFGPGTRLLVL.

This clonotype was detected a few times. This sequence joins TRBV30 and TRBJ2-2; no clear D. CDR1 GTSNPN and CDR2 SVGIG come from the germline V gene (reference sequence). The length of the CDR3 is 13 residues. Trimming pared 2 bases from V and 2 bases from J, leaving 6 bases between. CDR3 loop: CAWSKGNTGELFF. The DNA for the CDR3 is TGTGCCTGGAGTAAGGGTAACACCGGGGAGCTGTTTTTT.

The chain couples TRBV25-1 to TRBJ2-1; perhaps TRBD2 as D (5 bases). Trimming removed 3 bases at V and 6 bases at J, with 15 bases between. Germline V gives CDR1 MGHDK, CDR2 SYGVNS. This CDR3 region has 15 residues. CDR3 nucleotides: TGTGCCAGCAGTGATTGGCAGGACCGGGGCAATGAGCAGTTCTTC. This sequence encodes CASSDWQDRGNEQFF.

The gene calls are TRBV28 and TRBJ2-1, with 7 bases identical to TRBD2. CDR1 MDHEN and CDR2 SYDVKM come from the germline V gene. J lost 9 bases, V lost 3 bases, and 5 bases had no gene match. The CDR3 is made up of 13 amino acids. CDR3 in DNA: TGTGCCAGCAGTTTTGCGGGAGAACGTGAGCAGTTCTTC. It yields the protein CASSFAGEREQFF.

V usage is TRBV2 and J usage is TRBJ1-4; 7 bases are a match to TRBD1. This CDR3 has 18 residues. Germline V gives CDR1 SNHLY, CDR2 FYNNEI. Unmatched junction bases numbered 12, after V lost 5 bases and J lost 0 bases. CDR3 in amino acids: CASSRQGRGVATNEKLFF. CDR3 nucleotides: TGTGCCAGCAGTCGACAGGGCCGGGGAGTTGCAACTAATGAAAAACTGTTTTTT.

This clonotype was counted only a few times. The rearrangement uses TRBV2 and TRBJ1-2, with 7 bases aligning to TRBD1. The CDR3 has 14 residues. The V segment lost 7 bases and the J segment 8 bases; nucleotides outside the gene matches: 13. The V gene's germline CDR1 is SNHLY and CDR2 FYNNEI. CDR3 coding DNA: TGTGCCAGCAATCCGGACAGGACAGCCGGCGGCTACACCTTC. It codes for CASNPDRTAGGYTF.

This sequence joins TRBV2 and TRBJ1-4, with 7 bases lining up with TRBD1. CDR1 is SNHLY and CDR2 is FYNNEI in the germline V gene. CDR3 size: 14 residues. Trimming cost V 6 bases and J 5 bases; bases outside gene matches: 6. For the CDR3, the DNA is TGTGCCAGCAGCCCCTTGACAGGGAATGAAAAACTGTTTTTT. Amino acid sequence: CASSPLTGNEKLFF.

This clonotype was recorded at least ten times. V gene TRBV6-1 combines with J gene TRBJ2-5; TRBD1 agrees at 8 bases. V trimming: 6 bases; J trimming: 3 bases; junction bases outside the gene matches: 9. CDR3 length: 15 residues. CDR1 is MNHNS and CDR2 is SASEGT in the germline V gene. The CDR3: CASSPTGGTEETQYF. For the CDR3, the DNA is TGTGCCAGCAGCCCAACAGGGGGTACGGAAGAGACCCAGTACTTC.

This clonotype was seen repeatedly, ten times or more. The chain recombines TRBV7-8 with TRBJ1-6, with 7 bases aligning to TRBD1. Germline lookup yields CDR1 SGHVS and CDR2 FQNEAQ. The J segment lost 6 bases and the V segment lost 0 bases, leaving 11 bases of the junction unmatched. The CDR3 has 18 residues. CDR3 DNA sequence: TGTGCCAGCAGCTTAGCCAGAACGGGACAGAGATTTAATTCACCCCTCCACTTT. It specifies CASSLARTGQRFNSPLHF.

Written as DNA, the CDR3 is TGTGCCAGCTCACCAAGGGAACTAGCGGGAAACACCGGGGAGCTGTTTTTT. The encoded protein is CASSPRELAGNTGELFF. The rearrangement links TRBV18 to TRBJ2-2, with 10 bases identical to TRBD2. This CDR3 spans 17 amino acids. Trimming removed 2 bases from V and 2 bases from J; junction bases left unmatched: 5. Germline values: CDR1 KGHSH, CDR2 LQKENI.

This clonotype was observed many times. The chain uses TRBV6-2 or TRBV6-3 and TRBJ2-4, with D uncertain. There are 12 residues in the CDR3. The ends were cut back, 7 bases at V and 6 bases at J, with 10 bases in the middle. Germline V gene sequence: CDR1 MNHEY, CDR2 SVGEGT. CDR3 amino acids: CASTTGGNIQYF. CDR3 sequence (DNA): TGTGCCAGCACCACGGGCGGAAACATTCAGTACTTC.

The CDR3 DNA reads as TGCAGTGCTGGACAAGGTTCCCAGTACTTC. Amino acid sequence: CSAGQGSQYF. This chain connects TRBV20-1 to TRBJ2-5; maybe TRBD1 (5 bases). V lost 5 bases to trimming and J lost 9 bases, with 10 bases between them. The CDR3 runs 10 residues. Germline loops: CDR1 DFQATT, CDR2 SNEGSKA (reference sequence).

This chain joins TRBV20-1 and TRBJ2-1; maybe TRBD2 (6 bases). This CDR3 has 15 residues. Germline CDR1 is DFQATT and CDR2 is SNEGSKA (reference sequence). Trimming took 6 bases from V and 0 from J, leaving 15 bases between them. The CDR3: CSASGGRSSYNEQFF. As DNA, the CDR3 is TGCAGTGCCTCTGGAGGGCGGTCCTCCTACAATGAGCAGTTCTTC.

The DNA of the CDR3 is TGTGCCAGCAGCCAAGATGGTTTCGGGGAGACCCAGTACTTC. This codes for CASSQDGFGETQYF. The chain uses TRBV14 and TRBJ2-5; D remains unclear. Germline-derived CDR1 and CDR2 are SGHDN and FVKESK. CDR3 size: 14 residues. V lost 0 bases to trimming and J lost 5 bases, with 10 bases between them.

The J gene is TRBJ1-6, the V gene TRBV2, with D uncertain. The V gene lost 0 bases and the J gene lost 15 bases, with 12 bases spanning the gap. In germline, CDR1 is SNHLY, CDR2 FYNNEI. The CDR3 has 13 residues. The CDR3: CASSEARLNDLHF. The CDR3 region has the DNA TGTGCCAGCAGTGAAGCGCGGCTTAATGACCTCCACTTT.

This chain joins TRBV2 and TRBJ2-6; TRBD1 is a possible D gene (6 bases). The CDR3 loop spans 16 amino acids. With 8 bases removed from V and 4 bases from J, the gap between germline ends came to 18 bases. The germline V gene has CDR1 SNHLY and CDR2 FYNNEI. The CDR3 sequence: CASGLTGTGGANVLTF. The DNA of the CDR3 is TGTGCCAGCGGCCTAACAGGGACGGGAGGGGCCAACGTCCTGACTTTC. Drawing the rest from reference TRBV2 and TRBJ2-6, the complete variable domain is EPEVTQTPSHQVTQMGQEVILRCVPISNHLYFYWYRQILGQKVEFLVSFYNNEISEKSEIFDDQFSVERPDGSNFTLKIRSTKLEDSAMYFCASGLTGTGGANVLTFGAGSRLTVL.

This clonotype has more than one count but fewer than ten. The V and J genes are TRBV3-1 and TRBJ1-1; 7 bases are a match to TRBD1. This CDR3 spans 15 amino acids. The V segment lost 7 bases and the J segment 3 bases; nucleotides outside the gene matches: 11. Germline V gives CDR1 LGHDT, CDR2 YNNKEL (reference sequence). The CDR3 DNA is TGTGCCAGCACCAGACAGGGCTCGAGAGACACTGAAGCTTTCTTT. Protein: CASTRQGSRDTEAFF.

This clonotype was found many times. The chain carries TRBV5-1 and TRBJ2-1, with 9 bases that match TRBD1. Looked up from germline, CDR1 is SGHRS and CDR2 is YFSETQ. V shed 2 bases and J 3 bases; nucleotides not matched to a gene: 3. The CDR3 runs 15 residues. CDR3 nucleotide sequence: TGCGCCAGCAGCTTACAGGGGGCGAACTACAATGAGCAGTTCTTC. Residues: CASSLQGANYNEQFF.

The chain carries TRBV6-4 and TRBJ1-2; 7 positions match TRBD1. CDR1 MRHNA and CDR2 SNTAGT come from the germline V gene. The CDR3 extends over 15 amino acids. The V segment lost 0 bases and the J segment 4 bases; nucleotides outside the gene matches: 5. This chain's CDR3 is CASSDSPGQAYGYTF. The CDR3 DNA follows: TGTGCCAGCAGTGACTCCCCTGGACAGGCCTATGGCTACACCTTC.

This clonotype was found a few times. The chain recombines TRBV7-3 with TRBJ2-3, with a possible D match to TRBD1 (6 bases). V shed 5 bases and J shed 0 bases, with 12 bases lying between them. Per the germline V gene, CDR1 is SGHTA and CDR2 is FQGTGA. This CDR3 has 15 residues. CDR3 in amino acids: CASSVTGHSTDTQYF. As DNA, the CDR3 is TGTGCCAGCAGCGTTACAGGGCATAGCACAGATACGCAGTATTTT. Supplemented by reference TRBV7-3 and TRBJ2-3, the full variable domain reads GAGVSQTPSNKVTEKGKYVELRCDPISGHTALYWYRQSLGQGPEFLIYFQGTGAADDSGLPNDRFFAVRPEGSVSTLKIQRTERGDSAVYLCASSVTGHSTDTQYFGPGTRLTVL.

The CDR3 loop reads CAWGDGGHQPQHF. The CDR3 nucleotides are TGTGCCTGGGGGGACGGCGGTCATCAGCCCCAGCATTTT. The chain joins TRBV30 to TRBJ1-5; maybe TRBD1 (5 bases). The length of the CDR3 is 13 residues. The ends were cut back, 5 bases at V and 5 bases at J, with 13 bases in the middle. CDR1 and CDR2 (germline): GTSNPN, SVGIG (reference sequence).

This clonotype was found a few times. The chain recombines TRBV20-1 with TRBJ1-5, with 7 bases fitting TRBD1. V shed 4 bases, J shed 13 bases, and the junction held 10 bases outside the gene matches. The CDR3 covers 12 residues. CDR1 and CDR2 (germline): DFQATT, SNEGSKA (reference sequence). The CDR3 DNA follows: TGCAGTGCTACTCCGACCACAGGGGCTCAGCATTTT. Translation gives CSATPTTGAQHF.

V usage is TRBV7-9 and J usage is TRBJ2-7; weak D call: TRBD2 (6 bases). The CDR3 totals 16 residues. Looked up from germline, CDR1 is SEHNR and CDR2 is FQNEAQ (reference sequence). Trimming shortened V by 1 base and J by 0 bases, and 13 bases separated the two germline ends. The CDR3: CASSLGIADLSYEQYF. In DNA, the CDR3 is TGTGCCAGCAGCTTAGGGATAGCGGACCTCTCCTACGAGCAGTACTTC.